The next 27 T cell receptor beta chains were all read from a single sample in a study of control samples from healthy donors and cancer patients (dated by TCRdb to 2020 to 2021). Libraries came from the immunoSEQ multiplex PCR assay. Held by TCRdb, this immuneACCESS table contains in-frame sequences only and omits some clones. Under half of the omission traces to an unresolved V gene where checked; the cause of the rest is unknown. The sample profile shows around 140,000 clones; 75% to 95% of them were found once. Over 6% of the sample comes from the top ten. The sequenced sample consisted of blood. Receptors were obtained from a man younger than 35 in good health.

The rearrangement joins TRBV4-2 to TRBJ2-1; TRBD2 matches 11 bases. CDR3 length: 18 amino acids. With V trimmed by 0 bases and J by 1 base, 5 bases remained unmatched. Germline V lookup: CDR1 LGHNA, CDR2 YNFKEQ. This chain's CDR3 is CASSQDGTSGGSYNEQFF. CDR3 nucleotide sequence: TGTGCCAGCAGCCAAGATGGGACTAGCGGTGGGTCCTACAATGAGCAGTTCTTC.

This clone has just one count. The chain recombines TRBV2 with TRBJ2-3; tentative D call: TRBD2 (6 bases). Between the trimmed V and J ends, which lost 7 bases and 6 bases, there was a span of 14 bases. The germline gives CDR1 SNHLY, CDR2 FYNNEI. The CDR3 totals 13 residues. CDR3 in DNA: TGTGCCAGCATCCCCGGAGGGTCGGATACGCAGTATTTT. Amino acids: CASIPGGSDTQYF. The variable domain in full, completed from reference TRBV2 and TRBJ2-3, reads EPEVTQTPSHQVTQMGQEVILRCVPISNHLYFYWYRQILGQKVEFLVSFYNNEISEKSEIFDDQFSVERPDGSNFTLKIRSTKLEDSAMYFCASIPGGSDTQYFGPGTRLTVL.

Concerning this clone: Other DNA sequences in the same sample also yield this CDR3. V gene TRBV30 combines with J gene TRBJ1-2, with D uncertain. The CDR3 runs 13 residues. V lost 5 bases and J 2 bases, leaving 12 bases between the germline ends. Germline CDR1 is GTSNPN and CDR2 is SVGIG (reference sequence). CDR3 in amino acids: CAWDLRGNYGYTF. DNA for the CDR3: TGTGCCTGGGACCTGAGAGGAAACTATGGCTACACCTTC.

The gene calls are TRBV6-1 and TRBJ1-2, with a weak D call TRBD1 (5 bases). Germline V lookup: CDR1 MNHNS, CDR2 SASEGT. Trimming shortened V by 1 base and J by 6 bases, and 12 bases separated the two germline ends. The CDR3 is 14 residues long. This CDR3 is CASSEVWGLDGYTF. The CDR3 nucleotides read TGTGCCAGCAGTGAAGTATGGGGACTCGATGGCTACACCTTC.

The rearrangement uses TRBV4-1 and TRBJ2-3; 13 bases map to TRBD2. This CDR3 is built from 16 residues. The trim removed 3 bases at V and 3 bases at J, leaving 3 bases unmatched. Germline V CDR1 and CDR2: MGHRA, YSYEKL. The CDR3 protein is CASSQRLAGGTDTQYF. The DNA of the CDR3 is TGCGCCAGCAGCCAGCGACTAGCGGGGGGAACAGATACGCAGTATTTT.

This rearrangement joins TRBV5-6 to TRBJ2-6; possibly TRBD1 for D (6 bases). CDR1 is SGHDT, CDR2 YYEEEE, per germline. V gave up 7 bases and J gave up 4 bases, with 12 bases separating them. The CDR3 is 14 residues long. The CDR3 spells CASGWGTGANVLTF. CDR3 in DNA: TGTGCCAGCGGATGGGGGACAGGGGCCAACGTCCTGACTTTC. The variable domain in full, with the rest retrieved from reference TRBV5-6 and TRBJ2-6, is DAGVTQSPTHLIKTRGQQVTLRCSPKSGHDTVSWYQQALGQGPQFIFQYYEEEERQRGNFPDRFSGHQFPNYSSELNVNALLLGDSALYLCASGWGTGANVLTFGAGSRLTVL.

V usage is TRBV12-5 and J usage is TRBJ2-5; D uncertain. Germline V lookup: CDR1 LGHNT, CDR2 FRNRAP. The CDR3 runs 13 residues. V lost 2 bases and J 3 bases, leaving 7 bases between the germline ends. DNA for the CDR3: TGTGCTAGTGGTTTGAACTTCAAAGAGACCCAGTACTTC. Protein: CASGLNFKETQYF.

V is TRBV6-5 and J is TRBJ2-7; D perhaps matches TRBD2 (6 bases). Per the germline V gene, CDR1 is MNHEY and CDR2 is SVGAGI. CDR3 length equals 14 residues. V dropped 8 bases and J dropped 0 bases, with 14 bases sitting between them. CDR3 residues: CASSERVVSYEQYF. The DNA of the CDR3 is TGTGCCAGCTCTGAGCGGGTGGTCTCCTACGAGCAGTACTTC.

This clone was seen a few times. The rearrangement uses TRBV5-1 and TRBJ2-5, with a weak D call TRBD1 (6 bases). The germline V gene encodes CDR1 SGHRS and CDR2 YFSETQ. This CDR3 has 14 amino acids. The germline V and J ends were trimmed by 4 bases and 2 bases, with 12 bases remaining between them. The CDR3 protein is CASSPRTVQETQYF. CDR3 nucleotide sequence: TGCGCCAGCAGCCCTCGGACAGTTCAAGAGACCCAGTACTTC.

The chain recombines TRBV5-6 with TRBJ2-3, with 8 bases fitting TRBD1. Germline V CDR1 and CDR2: SGHDT, YYEEEE. Losses at the gene ends were 1 base for V and 3 bases for J; bases not matched to a gene: 4. The CDR3 extends over 15 amino acids. For the CDR3, the DNA is TGTGCCAGCAGCTTGAGCCAGGGGGCAACAGATACGCAGTATTTT. This encodes CASSLSQGATDTQYF.

The chain couples TRBV27 to TRBJ1-6; D unresolved. The length of the CDR3 is 15 residues. Germline CDR1 MNHEY, CDR2 SMNVEV (reference sequence). V lost 5 bases, J lost 7 bases, and 15 bases lay in between. CDR3: CASSPLHGGNSPLHF. CDR3 nucleotide sequence: TGTGCCAGCAGTCCCTTACACGGAGGCAATTCACCCCTCCACTTT.

The V gene is TRBV4-1, the J gene TRBJ2-5; 12 nucleotides line up with TRBD1. Trimming at V came to 4 bases and at J to 5 bases, leaving 5 bases not matched to a gene. CDR3 length: 15 amino acids. The germline V gene has CDR1 MGHRA and CDR2 YSYEKL. This CDR3 reads CASSPGTGGLETQYF. CDR3 in DNA: TGCGCCAGCAGCCCCGGGACAGGGGGCTTGGAGACCCAGTACTTC.

The chain recombines TRBV4-1 with TRBJ2-5; a weak D match, TRBD2 (5 bases). The V gene's germline CDR1 is MGHRA and CDR2 YSYEKL. With 0 bases removed from V and 4 bases from J, the gap between germline ends came to 12 bases. The CDR3 length is 15 residues. The CDR3 reads CASSQDFLEGETQYF. The CDR3 DNA follows: TGCGCCAGCAGCCAAGATTTCCTAGAGGGAGAGACCCAGTACTTC.

This clone was recorded only once. The chain combines TRBV10-1 with TRBJ2-3, with a tentative D call TRBD2 (5 bases). Deletions cut 5 bases from V and 2 bases from J, with 11 bases between. This CDR3 is built from 14 residues. CDR1 and CDR2 (germline): WNHNN, SYGVQD (reference sequence). This chain's CDR3 is CASSREPTTDTQYF. In DNA form, the CDR3 reads TGCGCCAGCAGTCGGGAACCTACCACAGATACGCAGTATTTT.

This chain uses TRBV6-5 with TRBJ2-3, with D maybe TRBD1 (5 bases). Germline CDR1 is MNHEY and CDR2 is SVGAGI. This CDR3 contains 11 residues. With 8 bases removed from V and 6 bases from J, the gap between germline ends came to 9 bases. CDR3 loop: CASWGLDTQYF. The CDR3 region has the DNA TGTGCCAGCTGGGGCCTGGATACGCAGTATTTT.

The genes are TRBV27 and TRBJ2-7; D may be TRBD1 or TRBD2 (5 bases each). The CDR3 is made up of 15 amino acids. CDR1 MNHEY and CDR2 SMNVEV come from the germline V gene (reference sequence). V lost 2 bases to trimming and J lost 0 bases, with 11 bases between them. Written as DNA, the CDR3 is TGTGCCAGCAGTTTAGACGGGACCAGCTCCTACGAGCAGTACTTC. This gives the protein CASSLDGTSSYEQYF.

With regard to this clone: The sample holds other DNA sequences that translate to the same CDR3. As DNA, the CDR3 is TGCGCCAGCAGCTTGGGTCGGGACTATGGCTACACCTTC. Translation: CASSLGRDYGYTF. The chain employs TRBV5-1 and TRBJ1-2; no definite D call. With 0 bases removed from V and 3 bases from J, the gap between germline ends came to 6 bases. The CDR3 is 13 residues long. The germline V gene has CDR1 SGHRS and CDR2 YFSETQ. The complete variable domain, with remaining parts taken from reference TRBV5-1 and TRBJ1-2, reads KAGVTQTPRYLIKTRGQQVTLSCSPISGHRSVSWYQQTPGQGLQFLFEYFSETQRNKGNFPGRFSGRQFSNSRSEMNVSTLELGDSALYLCASSLGRDYGYTFGSGTRLTVV.

On this clone itself: At one end the junction does not follow the germline gene, possibly because of a read error. The gene calls are TRBV5-1 and TRBJ1-3; D gene ambiguous. CDR3 length: 14 residues. Per the germline V gene, CDR1 is SGHRS and CDR2 is YFSETQ. CDR3 protein: CASSVDPSGNAIYF. DNA of the CDR3: TGCGCCAGCAGCGTGGACCCCTCTGGAAACGCCATATATTTT.

The chain is built from TRBV7-3 and TRBJ2-3, with 7 bases lining up with TRBD1. The germline CDR1 and CDR2 sequences are SGHTA and FQGTGA. V dropped 5 bases and J dropped 0; count of bases not matched to a gene: 8. The CDR3 contains 16 residues. CDR3 coding DNA: TGTGCCAGCAGCCCGCAGGGACAGATTAGCACAGATACGCAGTATTTT. Residues: CASSPQGQISTDTQYF. Full variable domain (outside the CDR3, taken from reference TRBV7-3 and TRBJ2-3): GAGVSQTPSNKVTEKGKYVELRCDPISGHTALYWYRQSLGQGPEFLIYFQGTGAADDSGLPNDRFFAVRPEGSVSTLKIQRTERGDSAVYLCASSPQGQISTDTQYFGPGTRLTVL.

Here the CDR3 DNA reads TGTGCCAGCAGCTTAACTCGAGGGGGATCGGATACGCAGTATTTT. Protein sequence: CASSLTRGGSDTQYF. This chain uses TRBV7-2 with TRBJ2-3; a possible D gene is TRBD1 (6 bases). The CDR3 runs to 15 residues. From germline, CDR1 is SGHTA and CDR2 FQGNSA. The V and J ends lost 2 bases and 6 bases respectively, with 15 bases between them. Filled out from reference TRBV7-2 and TRBJ2-3, the complete variable domain reads GAGVSQSPSNKVTEKGKDVELRCDPISGHTALYWYRQSLGQGLEFLIYFQGNSAPDKSGLPSDRFSAERTGGSVSTLTIQRTQQEDSAVYLCASSLTRGGSDTQYFGPGTRLTVL.

The rearrangement joins TRBV27 to TRBJ2-2, with D possibly TRBD2 on 6 matching bases. The CDR3 sequence is 16 residues long. Germline lookup yields CDR1 MNHEY and CDR2 SMNVEV (reference sequence). Trimming took 4 bases from V and 3 from J, leaving 15 bases between them. DNA for the CDR3: TGTGCCAGCAGTTCCCTCGGGACTCAATACACCGGGGAGCTGTTTTTT. It yields the protein CASSSLGTQYTGELFF.

The chain is built from TRBV19 and TRBJ1-2; D not resolved. This CDR3 is built from 14 residues. Trimming shortened V by 4 bases and J by 4 bases, and 13 bases separated the two germline ends. Germline CDR1 reads LNHDA; CDR2 reads SQIVND (reference sequence). The CDR3 spells CASSKDIEVYGYTF. CDR3 sequence (DNA): TGTGCCAGTAGTAAAGACATAGAGGTCTATGGCTACACCTTC. The whole variable domain, remainder taken from reference TRBV19 and TRBJ1-2, is DGGITQSPKYLFRKEGQNVTLSCEQNLNHDAMYWYRQDPGQGLRLIYYSQIVNDFQKGDIAEGYSVSREKKESFPLTVTSAQKNPTAFYLCASSKDIEVYGYTFGSGTRLTVV.

This clone showed up just once. The V call is TRBV13, the J call TRBJ2-5; D may correspond to TRBD1 or TRBD2 (5 bases each). Germline V gives CDR1 PRHDT, CDR2 FYEKMQ (reference sequence). The CDR3 extends over 15 amino acids. Trimming removed 4 bases from V and 4 bases from J, with 16 bases in between. The CDR3 loop reads CASSSPGTDRETQYF. CDR3 nucleotides: TGTGCCAGCAGCTCCCCCGGGACCGACCGAGAGACCCAGTACTTC.

In this sample, this clone turned up once. This sequence joins TRBV9 and TRBJ2-3; D gene uncertain. Deletions cut 0 bases from V and 2 bases from J, with 13 bases between. The CDR3 spans 16 residues. Looked up from germline, CDR1 is SGDLS and CDR2 is YYNGEE. CDR3 in DNA: TGTGCCAGCAGCGTAGCTCCAGGACGAGTCACAGATACGCAGTATTTT. This sequence encodes CASSVAPGRVTDTQYF.

The rearrangement joins TRBV4-3 to TRBJ2-2, with a possible D match to TRBD2 (6 bases). The V and J ends lost 0 bases and 4 bases respectively, with 18 bases between them. The CDR3 consists of 18 residues. Germline assignment: CDR1 LGHNA and CDR2 YSLEER. CDR3 region: CASSQERVLEGGTGELFF. CDR3 sequence (DNA): TGCGCCAGCAGCCAAGAAAGGGTGTTGGAGGGTGGCACCGGGGAGCTGTTTTTT.

V gene TRBV19 combines with J gene TRBJ2-1; D might be TRBD1 or TRBD2, each matching 6 bases. The CDR3 consists of 16 residues. Germline lookup yields CDR1 LNHDA and CDR2 SQIVND (reference sequence). Trimming shortened V by 1 base and J by 4 bases, and 14 bases separated the two germline ends. CDR3 residues: CASSIGVGGWYNEQFF. CDR3 DNA sequence: TGTGCCAGTAGTATAGGAGTAGGGGGGTGGTACAATGAGCAGTTCTTC.

The chain has TRBV7-2 and TRBJ2-4; weak D call: TRBD1 (6 bases). Trimming cost V 1 base and J 7 bases, with 20 bases left between them. The CDR3 length is 17 residues. The germline gives CDR1 SGHTA, CDR2 FQGNSA. The CDR3 sequence: CASSLVVGQGQWNIQYF. In DNA form, the CDR3 reads TGTGCCAGCAGCTTAGTTGTCGGGCAGGGGCAATGGAACATTCAGTACTTC.